Here is one T cell receptor (beta chain) with its context. Its antigen is not yet known. No base qualities exist here, and no much larger clone lies one base off it. Genomic DNA was isolated from the sorted cells so that the TCRbeta CDR3 region could be sequenced. The immunoSEQ Assay was used for sequencing of TCRbeta CDR3 regions. Here the immuneACCESS table is served through TCRdb, limited to in-frame sequences with V and J called. Missing clones are a known gap in these copies; in checked studies unresolved V genes cover under half, and the rest lacks a known reason. The sample profile shows more than 45,000 clones; roughly 90% of them were found once. In total, the top ten clones hold around half of the sample. V has 5 bases trimmed and J has 4 bases trimmed; junction bases matching no gene number 5. CDR1 and CDR2 are read off the germline V gene as SGHTA and FQGTGA. From its cysteine to its phenylalanine, the CDR3 spans 15 amino acids. Just the 45-base CDR3 DNA is kept, in frame starting at base 1.

These data are taken from a study of OX40 agonist ivuxolimab in advanced cancers. In terms of the full investigation: Ivuxolimab was a fully human IgG2 agonistic monoclonal antibody targeting the costimulatory receptor OX40 (CD134). The monotherapy dose-escalation portion (N ≈ 50 patients) of the phase I ivuxolimab trial is reported in the paper. Of the approximately 50 patients in dose escalation, around 19 had hepatocellular carcinoma, approximately 15 had melanoma, 9 had renal cell carcinoma and 9 had head and neck cancer. Partial responses were achieved by three dose-escalation patients, of whom one had hepatocellular carcinoma and two had cutaneous melanoma. Patients were allowed to have had prior anti-PD-1, anti-PD-L1 or anti-CTLA-4 therapy, and more than 30% of the dose-escalation patients had previously received checkpoint inhibitors. The purpose of peripheral TCRbeta sequencing was to test whether ivuxolimab changed TCR sequence diversity and led to clonal T-cell expansion. Intravenous ivuxolimab was administered to patients every 2 weeks at six dose levels: 0.01, 0.1, 0.3, 1.5, 3 and 10 mg/kg. In the dose-escalation cohort, roughly four fifths of patients were male, and the mean age was around 60 years, with a range of roughly 23 to 85.

The trial excluded patients who had a history of autoimmune disease or were on systemic immunosuppression. Peripheral blood for TCR sequencing was drawn from every dose cohort at baseline, at cycle 4 day 1 and at cycle 7 day 1. Samples came from an open-label, multicenter, first-in-human phase I dose-escalation trial of ivuxolimab. Adults with locally advanced or metastatic melanoma, renal cell, hepatocellular, or head and neck squamous cell carcinoma were enrolled in the trial. Before TCR sequencing, CD4+ and CD8+ T cells were separately sorted from peripheral blood. What the work shows at the level of the full study, not this receptor alone: Low levels of normalized T-cell clonal expansion were also seen in some patients who did not respond. The antigen specificity of the clonally expanded peripheral T cells was not determined. In the 0.1-3.0 mg/kg groups, partial responders had among the lowest normalized peripheral clonal expansion, particularly in CD8+ T cells. At doses of 0.1 to 3.0 mg/kg, clonal expansion of both CD4+ and CD8+ T cells in blood was seen between baseline and week 6. After ivuxolimab, expanded clones were on average more numerous among CD8+ T cells than among CD4+ T cells.

The chain couples TRBV7-3 to TRBJ2-3; TRBD1 lines up with 11 middle nucleotides. Sequences were derived from CD4+ or CD8+ T cells sorted from blood, sampled in a trial of the OX40 agonist ivuxolimab. This TCR was recovered from an adult with an advanced solid tumor such as melanoma, head and neck, liver or kidney cancer. CDR3 region: CASSVGQGAADTQYF. The nucleotide sequence reads as follows: TGTGCCAGCAGCGTCGGACAGGGGGCGGCAGATACGCAGTATTTT.